A single sample gave rise to the 6 T cell receptor beta chains below, sequenced in a study of blood T cell repertoires in COVID-19. The repertoire was sequenced with immunoSEQ multiplex PCR; TCRdb's copy has only in-frame clones and lacks some. The sample has about 160,000 clones, 85% seen once. The sample taken for sequencing was peripheral blood. The receptors here all came from a human donor with acute or convalescent COVID-19. The donor label of this sample is uncertain.

The rearrangement links TRBV5-1 to TRBJ2-4; D ambiguous. The CDR3 is 15 residues long. The germline V and J ends were trimmed by 4 bases and 7 bases, with 18 bases remaining between them. In germline, CDR1 is SGHRS, CDR2 YFSETQ. The CDR3, as DNA: TGCGCCAGCAGCCCTCTCGATTTCGCCGGTAACATTCAGTACTTC. This translates into CASSPLDFAGNIQYF.

V is TRBV30 and J is TRBJ1-4; D unresolved. Trimming pared 0 bases from V and 1 base from J, leaving 12 bases between. Germline V CDR1 and CDR2: GTSNPN, SVGIG (reference sequence). CDR3 length equals 16 residues. CDR3 residues: CAWSVSRDRTNEKLFF. In DNA, the CDR3 is TGTGCCTGGAGTGTCAGTCGGGATCGAACTAATGAAAAACTGTTTTTT.

The chain recombines TRBV11-2 with TRBJ2-5; D is possibly TRBD1 (5 bases). The germline V gene encodes CDR1 SGHAT and CDR2 FQNNGV. The CDR3 loop spans 14 amino acids. Deletions cut 0 bases from V and 2 bases from J, with 7 bases between. CDR3 residues: CASSLDHRQETQYF. CDR3 sequence (DNA): TGTGCCAGCAGCTTAGATCACAGGCAAGAGACCCAGTACTTC.

The table lists this clone with a count of one. V is TRBV18 and J is TRBJ2-1, with D perhaps TRBD2 (5 bases). V was shortened by 3 bases and J by 5 bases, with 23 bases between the two germline ends. This CDR3 is built from 18 residues. Per the germline V gene, CDR1 is KGHSH and CDR2 is LQKENI. CDR3 residues: CASSPEWAFASGDNEQFF. The CDR3 DNA follows: TGTGCCAGCTCACCGGAGTGGGCCTTCGCGAGCGGTGACAATGAGCAGTTCTTC.

This rearrangement joins TRBV28 to TRBJ1-2; tentatively, D is TRBD1 (5 bases). The ends were cut back, 3 bases at V and 0 bases at J, with 5 bases in the middle. Germline assignment: CDR1 MDHEN and CDR2 SYDVKM. The CDR3 covers 13 residues. DNA of the CDR3: TGTGCCAGCAGTTTCAGGGCTAACTATGGCTACACCTTC. It specifies CASSFRANYGYTF.

The CDR3: CASSKLVGQGASGELFF. CDR3 nucleotides: TGTGCCAGCAGCAAACTGGTGGGACAGGGGGCATCCGGGGAGCTGTTTTTT. V gene TRBV11-2 combines with J gene TRBJ2-2; 12 bases map to TRBD1. The CDR3 runs 17 residues. V trimming: 5 bases; J trimming: 6 bases; junction bases outside the gene matches: 10. CDR1 is SGHAT, CDR2 FQNNGV, per germline.